The rows below give T cell receptor beta chains drawn from one sample of a study of T cell responses to AZD1222 COVID-19 vaccine. Some clones are missing from TCRdb's copy, which holds only in-frame ones; the method was immunoSEQ multiplex PCR. The repertoire has approximately 120,000 clones, around 92% of them found once; the top ten carry approximately 1%. The source was peripheral blood, collected on day 0 of AZD1222 vaccination. Source of these receptors: an adult in good health. Each CDR3 is given with its conserved first and last residue. The D gene is left open where the match is weak. Expanded clones get a size class; other rows say once, few or many, or leave the size out.

>.|TRBV5-6|TRBJ2-2|.
TGTGCCAGCAGCTTGACGCACACCGGGGAGCTGTTTTTT
CASSLTHTGELFF
>TRBD2|TRBV7-9|TRBJ2-1|.
TGTGCCAGCAGCTCCCTACCAGCGGGGCTATACAATGAGCAGTTCTTC
CASSSLPAGLYNEQFF
>.|TRBV3-1/TRBV3-2|TRBJ1-2|.
TGTGCCAGCAGACCAACACCCCCCCGACGGTCAGGGTGGGGCTACACCTTC
CASRPTPPRRSGWGYTF
>.|TRBV18|TRBJ1-1|.
TGTGCCAGCTCACCACCGTCCGTGAACACTGAAGCTTTCTTT
CASSPPSVNTEAFF
>TRBD1|TRBV29-1|TRBJ1-2|.
TGCAGCGTTGTTGAACAGGGGGCCCGCTACACCTTC
CSVVEQGARYTF
>TRBD1|TRBV7-8|TRBJ2-7|.
TGTGCCAGCAGCTTCGGACAGGTGGGACCCAGGGACGAGCAGTACTTC
CASSFGQVGPRDEQYF
>TRBD2|TRBV5-1|TRBJ2-7|.
TGCGCCAGCAGCCGAGGCGGGAGCACGGGATACGAGCAGTACTTC
CASSRGGSTGYEQYF
>.|TRBV18|TRBJ2-7|.
TGTGCCAGCTCACCCCAATCCTACGAGCAGTACTTC
CASSPQSYEQYF
>.|TRBV25-1|TRBJ2-5|.
TGTGCCAGCAGTGTCCTCCCAGAGACCCAGTACTTC
CASSVLPETQYF
>.|TRBV6-6|TRBJ2-6|.
TGTGCCAGCAGTTACAGGGTCTCTGGGGCCAACGTCCTGACTTTC
CASSYRVSGANVLTF
>TRBD1|TRBV30|TRBJ2-1|.
TGTGCCTGGAGTATAGGGACAGGGGTAATCTTC
CAWSIGTGVIF
>.|TRBV5-1|TRBJ2-1|.
TGCGCCAGCAGCTTGGATATCGGGGGGCGCTCCTACAATGAGCAGTTCTTC
CASSLDIGGRSYNEQFF
>TRBD1|TRBV30|TRBJ1-5|.
TGTGCCTGGAGCATTCCGGGACAGGGTTTACAGCCCCAGCATTTT
CAWSIPGQGLQPQHF
>TRBD2|TRBV10-3|TRBJ2-2|once
TGTGCCATCAGTGATAGGACTAGCGGGAGTACCGGGGAGCTGTTTTTT
CAISDRTSGSTGELFF
>.|TRBV19|TRBJ2-7|.
TGTGCCAGTAGTTCGTTTCAGGACCTCTACGAGCAGTACTTC
CASSSFQDLYEQYF
>.|TRBV6-5|TRBJ1-2|.
TGTGCCACCAGGGGACCTGGGGAGCACTATGGCTACACCTTC
CATRGPGEHYGYTF
>TRBD2|TRBV3-1/TRBV3-2|TRBJ2-3|.
TGTGCCAGCAGCCAAGACAGGACTAGCGCAGATACGCAGTATTTT
CASSQDRTSADTQYF
>.|TRBV11-1|TRBJ2-7|once
TGTGCCAGCAGCTTAGGCGTTTTTGGAGCCTACGAGCAGTACTTC
CASSLGVFGAYEQYF
>.|TRBV6-6|TRBJ1-4|.
TGTGCCAGCGGAAGGGGAGGAATCGGGGCTAATGAAAAACTGTTTTTT
CASGRGGIGANEKLFF
>TRBD1|TRBV29-1|TRBJ2-2|few
TGCAGCGTCAATCCGGGACAGGGCTCCGAGGGGGGTGTCGCCGGGGAGCTGTTTTTT
CSVNPGQGSEGGVAGELFF
>TRBD1|TRBV14|TRBJ1-3|.
TGTGCCAGCAGTCGACAGGGCCTAGGAAACACCATATATTTT
CASSRQGLGNTIYF
>.|TRBV5-6|TRBJ1-1|.
TGTGCCAGCAGCTGGTTGGGCAGGGTCAACACTGAAGCTTTCTTT
CASSWLGRVNTEAFF
>TRBD1|TRBV5-4|TRBJ1-4|.
TGTGCCAGCAGCTTGAGGGACGGGACAGGGGAAAAACTGTTTTTT
CASSLRDGTGEKLFF
>.|TRBV9|TRBJ2-3|.
TGTGCCACCGCTCCCGGGAGTTGGGCAGATACGCAGTATTTT
CATAPGSWADTQYF
>.|TRBV28|TRBJ1-5|.
TGTGCCAGCAGTTCATCCTTCTTCGGACAGTTCCACAGCAATCAGCCCCAGCATTTT
CASSSSFFGQFHSNQPQHF
>.|TRBV21-1|TRBJ2-5|.
TGTGCCAGCAGCAGACCCGGGACAGGGTGTCATTCGAAGACCCAGTACTTC
CASSRPGTGCHSKTQYF
>.|TRBV7-9|TRBJ1-2|.
TGTGCCAGCAGCTTTGGGTCCCAGAGCGGCTACACCTTC
CASSFGSQSGYTF
>.|TRBV28|TRBJ1-5|.
TGTGCCAGTGCCAGGGGTAGCAATCAGCCCCAGCATTTT
CASARGSNQPQHF
>TRBD2|TRBV5-1|TRBJ2-2|.
TGCGCCAGCAGCTTCCTTAAGCGGGGGTCGAACACCGGGGAGCTGTTTTTT
CASSFLKRGSNTGELFF
>TRBD1|TRBV19|TRBJ1-1|.
TGTGCCAGTAGGCGACAGGGGAACACTGAAGCTTTCTTT
CASRRQGNTEAFF
>.|TRBV5-6|TRBJ1-2|.
TGTGCCAGCAGCAAACAGGGTACCCAAAATTATGGCTACACCTTC
CASSKQGTQNYGYTF
>.|TRBV18|TRBJ1-3|once
TGTGCCAGCTCACCACGTTCTGGAAACACCATATATTTT
CASSPRSGNTIYF
>TRBD1|TRBV6-1|TRBJ1-2|.
TGTGCCAGCAGTGAATTGACAGGGGGCTTGGATGGCTACACCTTC
CASSELTGGLDGYTF
>.|TRBV19|TRBJ1-5|.
TGTGCCAGTAGTATGACTCATATTAGCAATCAGCCCCAGCATTTT
CASSMTHISNQPQHF
>.|TRBV9|TRBJ1-2|.
TGTGCCAGCAGCGTAGTCCACGGACCAGGCAACTATGGCTACACCTTC
CASSVVHGPGNYGYTF
>TRBD1|TRBV7-3|TRBJ1-2|.
TGTGCCAGCAGCTTAAACCCTGGACAGGGGAATGGCTACACCTTC
CASSLNPGQGNGYTF
>.|TRBV5-1|TRBJ1-1|.
TGCGCCAGCAGCTTGGTCTCCTCGAACACTGAAGCTTTCTTT
CASSLVSSNTEAFF
>TRBD1|TRBV3-1/TRBV3-2|TRBJ2-7|.
TGTGCCAGCAGCCCGGGACAGTCTTACGAGCAGTACTTC
CASSPGQSYEQYF
>.|TRBV21-1|TRBJ1-2|.
TGTGCCAGCAGCAAAGGACGGACGGACGGTGGCTGTGGCTACACCTTC
CASSKGRTDGGCGYTF
>TRBD1|TRBV7-8|TRBJ2-7|.
TGTGCCAGCAGCTCAATACGGGACAGGTACGAGCAGTACTTC
CASSSIRDRYEQYF
>TRBD1|TRBV7-3|TRBJ1-1|.
TGTGCCAGCAGCTCGACAGGGGCCAACACTGAAGCTTTCTTT
CASSSTGANTEAFF
>TRBD2|TRBV9|TRBJ2-3|.
TGTGCCAGCAGCGACGGGGCGGGAGTGGGCACAGATACGCAGTATTTT
CASSDGAGVGTDTQYF
>.|TRBV2|TRBJ2-2|once
TGTGCCAGCAGTGAAGCCGCTCAGGGCGGTGGGGAGCTGTTTTTT
CASSEAAQGGGELFF
>TRBD1|TRBV6-6|TRBJ1-4|.
TGTGCCAGCACCGAACAGGGGGCGAGGGAAAAACTGTTTTTT
CASTEQGAREKLFF
>TRBD1|TRBV6-6|TRBJ1-1|.
TGTGCCAGCAGTTCCGGGACAGCGAACACTGAAGCTTTCTTT
CASSSGTANTEAFF
>.|TRBV2|TRBJ1-4|.
TGTGCCAGCAAGGTGGTGCAGGCCCCGCGTGAAAAACTGTTTTTT
CASKVVQAPREKLFF
>TRBD1|TRBV28|TRBJ2-6|.
TGTGCCAGCAGTTCCGGGACAGGGTGGCTCGGGGCCAACGTCCTGACTTTC
CASSSGTGWLGANVLTF
>.|TRBV3-1/TRBV3-2|TRBJ2-3|.
TGTGCCAGCAGCCAAGACGGGACTAGCACAGATACGCAGTATTTT
CASSQDGTSTDTQYF
>.|TRBV5-6|TRBJ2-1|.
TGTGCCAGCAGCTTAACCGGGGCTTCGAGGAATGAGCAGTTCTTC
CASSLTGASRNEQFF
>.|TRBV3-1/TRBV3-2|TRBJ1-2|.
TGTGCCAGCAGCCCGGGACTGGGCTACACCTTC
CASSPGLGYTF
>.|TRBV29-1|TRBJ1-1|.
TGCAGCGTGTGGGGGGCCACTGAAGCTTTCTTT
CSVWGATEAFF
>.|TRBV19|TRBJ1-5|once
TGTGCCAGTAGGCGGGAGCTCATCACTTTAAGCAATCAGCCCCAGCATTTT
CASRRELITLSNQPQHF
>.|TRBV7-9|TRBJ1-3|.
TGTGCCAGCAGCTTACCGATTAAAGGGGCTAGCGGAAACACCATATATTTT
CASSLPIKGASGNTIYF
>.|TRBV28|TRBJ1-3|.
TGTGCCAGCAGTTTACTCGGGGCGTCCGGAAACACCATATATTTT
CASSLLGASGNTIYF
>.|TRBV24-1|TRBJ1-2|.
TGTGCCACCAGTGATCCGGGCCCCCAGGGTAACTATGGCTACACCTTC
CATSDPGPQGNYGYTF
>TRBD2|TRBV10-3|TRBJ2-1|.
TGTGCCATCAGTGATCCGGGACTAGCACAGGGGAATGAGCAGTTCTTC
CAISDPGLAQGNEQFF
>.|TRBV5-1|TRBJ1-1|.
TGCGCCAGCAGCCCTGGAAAGAACACTGAAGCTTTCTTT
CASSPGKNTEAFF
>TRBD1|TRBV3-1/TRBV3-2|TRBJ1-2|.
TGTGCCAGCAGCCAACGACAGGGGTTCTATGGCTACACCTTC
CASSQRQGFYGYTF